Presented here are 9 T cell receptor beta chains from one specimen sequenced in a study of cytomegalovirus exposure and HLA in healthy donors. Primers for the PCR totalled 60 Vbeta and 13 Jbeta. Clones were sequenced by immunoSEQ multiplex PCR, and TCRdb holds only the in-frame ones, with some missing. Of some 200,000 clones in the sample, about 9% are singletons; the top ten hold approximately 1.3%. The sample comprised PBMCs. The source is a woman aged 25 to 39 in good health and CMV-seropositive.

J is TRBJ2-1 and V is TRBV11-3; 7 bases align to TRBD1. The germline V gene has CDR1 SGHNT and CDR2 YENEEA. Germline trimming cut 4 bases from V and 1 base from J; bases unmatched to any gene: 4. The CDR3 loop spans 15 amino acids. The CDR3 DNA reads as TGTGCCAGCAGCTCAAGGGACAGTTCCTACAATGAGCAGTTCTTC. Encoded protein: CASSSRDSSYNEQFF.

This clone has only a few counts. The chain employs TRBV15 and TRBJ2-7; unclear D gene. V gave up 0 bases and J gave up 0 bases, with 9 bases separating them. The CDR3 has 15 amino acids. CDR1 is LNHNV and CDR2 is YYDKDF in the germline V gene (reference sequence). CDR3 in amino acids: CATSREGAASYEQYF. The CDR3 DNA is TGTGCCACCAGCAGAGAGGGCGCAGCCTCCTACGAGCAGTACTTC.

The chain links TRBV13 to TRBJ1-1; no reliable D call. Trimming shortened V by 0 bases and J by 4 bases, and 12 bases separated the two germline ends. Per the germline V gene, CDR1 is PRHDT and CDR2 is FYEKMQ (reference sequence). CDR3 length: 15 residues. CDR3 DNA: TGTGCCAGCAGCTTAGGCCTGAGGGTACGCACTGAAGCTTTCTTT. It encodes CASSLGLRVRTEAFF. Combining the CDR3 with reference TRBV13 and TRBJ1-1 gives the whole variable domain AAGVIQSPRHLIKEKRETATLKCYPIPRHDTVYWYQQGPGQDPQFLISFYEKMQSDKGSIPDRFSAQQFSDYHSELNMSSLELGDSALYFCASSLGLRVRTEAFFGQGTRLTVV.

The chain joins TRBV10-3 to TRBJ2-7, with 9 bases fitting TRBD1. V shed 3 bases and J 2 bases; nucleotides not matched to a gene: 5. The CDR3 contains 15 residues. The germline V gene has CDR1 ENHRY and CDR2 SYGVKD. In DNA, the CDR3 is TGTGCCATCAGTGACTGGACAGGGGAAACCTACGAGCAGTACTTC. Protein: CAISDWTGETYEQYF.

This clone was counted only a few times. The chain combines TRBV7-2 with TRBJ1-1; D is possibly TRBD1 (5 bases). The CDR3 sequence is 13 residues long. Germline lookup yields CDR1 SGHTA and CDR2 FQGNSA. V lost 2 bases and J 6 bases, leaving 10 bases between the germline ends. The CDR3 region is CASSLQGRAEAFF. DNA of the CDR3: TGTGCCAGCAGCTTACAGGGAAGGGCTGAAGCTTTCTTT. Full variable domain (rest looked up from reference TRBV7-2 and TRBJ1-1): GAGVSQSPSNKVTEKGKDVELRCDPISGHTALYWYRQSLGQGLEFLIYFQGNSAPDKSGLPSDRFSAERTGGSVSTLTIQRTQQEDSAVYLCASSLQGRAEAFFGQGTRLTVV.

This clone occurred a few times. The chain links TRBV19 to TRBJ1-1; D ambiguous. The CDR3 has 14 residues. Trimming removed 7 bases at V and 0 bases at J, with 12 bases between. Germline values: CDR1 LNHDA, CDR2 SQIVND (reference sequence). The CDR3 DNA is TGTGCCAGTACCTGGGCGGGGTTGAACACTGAAGCTTTCTTT. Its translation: CASTWAGLNTEAFF. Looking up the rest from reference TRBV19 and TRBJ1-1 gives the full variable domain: DGGITQSPKYLFRKEGQNVTLSCEQNLNHDAMYWYRQDPGQGLRLIYYSQIVNDFQKGDIAEGYSVSREKKESFPLTVTSAQKNPTAFYLCASTWAGLNTEAFFGQGTRLTVV.

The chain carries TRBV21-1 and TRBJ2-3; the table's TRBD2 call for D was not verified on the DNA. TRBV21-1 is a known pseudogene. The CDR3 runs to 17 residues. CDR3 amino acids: CASSKIRGRGGTDTQYF. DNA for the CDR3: TGTGCCAGCAGCAAGATTCGGGGGCGGGGGGGCACAGATACGCAGTATTTT.

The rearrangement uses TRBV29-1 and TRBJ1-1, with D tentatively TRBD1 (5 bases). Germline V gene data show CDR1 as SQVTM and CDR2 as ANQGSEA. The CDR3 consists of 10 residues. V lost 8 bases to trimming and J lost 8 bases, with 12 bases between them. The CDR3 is CSILQVEAFF. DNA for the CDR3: TGCAGCATTCTACAGGTGGAAGCTTTCTTT.

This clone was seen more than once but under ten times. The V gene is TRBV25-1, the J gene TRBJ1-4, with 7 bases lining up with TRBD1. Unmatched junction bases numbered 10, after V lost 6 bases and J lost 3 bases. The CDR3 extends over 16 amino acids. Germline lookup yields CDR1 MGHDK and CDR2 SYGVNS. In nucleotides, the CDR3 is TGTGCCAGCAGCCCCCGGAGGACAGGCCCTAATGAAAAACTGTTTTTT. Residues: CASSPRRTGPNEKLFF.